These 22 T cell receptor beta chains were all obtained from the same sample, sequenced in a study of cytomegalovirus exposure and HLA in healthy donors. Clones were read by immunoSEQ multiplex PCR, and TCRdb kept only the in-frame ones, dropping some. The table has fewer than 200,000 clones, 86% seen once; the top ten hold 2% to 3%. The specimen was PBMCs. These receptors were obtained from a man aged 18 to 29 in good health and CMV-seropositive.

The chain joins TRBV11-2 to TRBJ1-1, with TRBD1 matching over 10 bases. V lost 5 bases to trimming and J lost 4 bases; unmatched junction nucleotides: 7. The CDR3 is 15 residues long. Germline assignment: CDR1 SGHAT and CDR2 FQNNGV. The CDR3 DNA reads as TGTGCCAGCAGCCAAGACAGGGGGCTAGGCACTGAAGCTTTCTTT. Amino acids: CASSQDRGLGTEAFF.

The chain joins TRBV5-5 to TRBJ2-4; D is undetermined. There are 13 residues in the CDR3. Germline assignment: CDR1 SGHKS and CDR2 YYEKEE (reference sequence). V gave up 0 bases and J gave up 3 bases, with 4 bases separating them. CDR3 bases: TGTGCCAGCAGCTTGGAGAGCAAAAACATTCAGTACTTC. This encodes CASSLESKNIQYF.

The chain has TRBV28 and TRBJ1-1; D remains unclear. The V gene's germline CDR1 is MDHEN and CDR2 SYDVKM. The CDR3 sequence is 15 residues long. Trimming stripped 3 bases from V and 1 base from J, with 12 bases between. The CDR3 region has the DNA TGTGCCAGCAGTTTTATCGCCAGGCCGAACACTGAAGCTTTCTTT. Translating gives CASSFIARPNTEAFF.

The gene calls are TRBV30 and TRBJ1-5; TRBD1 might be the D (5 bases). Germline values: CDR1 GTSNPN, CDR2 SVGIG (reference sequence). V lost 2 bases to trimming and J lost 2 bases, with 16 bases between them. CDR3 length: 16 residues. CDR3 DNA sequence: TGTGCCTGGAGTACCACGGGGGGTTTGGGCAATCAGCCCCAGCATTTT. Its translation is CAWSTTGGLGNQPQHF. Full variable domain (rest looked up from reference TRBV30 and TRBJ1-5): SQTIHQWPATLVQPVGSPLSLECTVEGTSNPNLYWYRQAAGRGLQLLFYSVGIGQISSEVPQNLSASRPQDRQFILSSKKLLLSDSGFYLCAWSTTGGLGNQPQHFGDGTRLSIL.

CDR3: CASSLEGFSGNTIYF. In DNA, the CDR3 is TGTGCCAGCAGCTTAGAGGGCTTCTCTGGAAACACCATATATTTT. The rearrangement joins TRBV11-2 to TRBJ1-3; D is unresolved. Looked up from germline, CDR1 is SGHAT and CDR2 is FQNNGV. V lost 0 bases to trimming and J lost 0 bases, with 6 bases between them. The length of the CDR3 is 15 residues.

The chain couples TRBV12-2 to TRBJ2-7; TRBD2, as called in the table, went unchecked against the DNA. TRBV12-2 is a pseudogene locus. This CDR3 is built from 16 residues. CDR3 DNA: TGTGCAAGTCGCTGGGGGGGGGACGTCAGCTCCTACGAGCAGTACTTC. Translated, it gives CASRWGGDVSSYEQYF.

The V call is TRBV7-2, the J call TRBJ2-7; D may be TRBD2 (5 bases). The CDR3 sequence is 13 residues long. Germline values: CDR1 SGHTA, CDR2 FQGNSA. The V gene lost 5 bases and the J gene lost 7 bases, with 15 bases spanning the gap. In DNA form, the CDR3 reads TGTGCCAGCAGCCCCAAAGGGAGTTGGGAGCAGTACTTC. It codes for CASSPKGSWEQYF.

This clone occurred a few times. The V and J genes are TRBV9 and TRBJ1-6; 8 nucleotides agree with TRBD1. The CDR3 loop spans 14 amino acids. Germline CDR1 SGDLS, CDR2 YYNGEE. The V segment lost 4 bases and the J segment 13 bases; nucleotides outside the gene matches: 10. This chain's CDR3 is CASSRTGPRSPLHF. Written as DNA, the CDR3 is TGTGCCAGCAGCCGGACAGGGCCTCGGTCGCCCCTCCACTTT.

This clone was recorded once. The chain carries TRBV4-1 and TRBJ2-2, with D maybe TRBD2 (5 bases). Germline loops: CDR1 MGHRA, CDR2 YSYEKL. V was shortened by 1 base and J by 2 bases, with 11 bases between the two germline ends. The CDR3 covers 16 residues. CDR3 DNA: TGCGCCAGCAGCCAAGGTTCGGGGAGCAACACCGGGGAGCTGTTTTTT. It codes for CASSQGSGSNTGELFF.

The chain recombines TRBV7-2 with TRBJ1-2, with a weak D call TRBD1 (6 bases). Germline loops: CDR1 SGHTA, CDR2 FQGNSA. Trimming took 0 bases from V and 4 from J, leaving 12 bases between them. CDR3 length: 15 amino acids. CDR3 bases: TGTGCCAGCAGCTTAGCCCGGACAGAGATCTATGGCTACACCTTC. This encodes CASSLARTEIYGYTF.

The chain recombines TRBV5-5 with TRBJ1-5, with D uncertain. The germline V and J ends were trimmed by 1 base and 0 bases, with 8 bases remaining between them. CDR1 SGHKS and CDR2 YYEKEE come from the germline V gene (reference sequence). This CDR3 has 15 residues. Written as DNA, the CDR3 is TGTGCCAGCAGCTTGTCAGAACATAGCAATCAGCCCCAGCATTTT. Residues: CASSLSEHSNQPQHF.

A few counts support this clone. Here the CDR3 reads CAIGQGADQPQHF. In nucleotides, the CDR3 is TGTGCCATAGGACAGGGGGCCGATCAGCCCCAGCATTTT. The J gene is TRBJ1-5, the V gene TRBV10-3, with 11 bases matching TRBD1. The trim removed 9 bases at V and 5 bases at J, leaving 3 bases unmatched. CDR1 and CDR2 (germline): ENHRY, SYGVKD. This CDR3 is 13 amino acids long.

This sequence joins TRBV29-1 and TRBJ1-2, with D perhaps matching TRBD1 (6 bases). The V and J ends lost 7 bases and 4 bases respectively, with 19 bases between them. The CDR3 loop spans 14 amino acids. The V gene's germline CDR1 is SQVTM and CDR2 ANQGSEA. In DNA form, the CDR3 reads TGCAGCGCTGGGGCGGGGGGCGTCAGCTATGGCTACACCTTC. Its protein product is CSAGAGGVSYGYTF.

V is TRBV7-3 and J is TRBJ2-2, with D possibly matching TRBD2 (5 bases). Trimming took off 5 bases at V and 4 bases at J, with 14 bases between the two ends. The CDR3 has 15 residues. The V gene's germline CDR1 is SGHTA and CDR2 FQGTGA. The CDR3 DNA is TGTGCCAGCAGCCGTAGCGCTAATCCCACCGGGGAGCTGTTTTTT. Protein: CASSRSANPTGELFF.

The CDR3 region has the DNA TGTGCCAGCAGTTCCTTTCGCCGGGGGGACACAGATACGCAGTATTTT. Amino acids: CASSSFRRGDTDTQYF. The chain couples TRBV27 to TRBJ2-3, with 7 bases identical to TRBD2. Germline lookup yields CDR1 MNHEY and CDR2 SMNVEV (reference sequence). The ends lost 4 bases at V and 2 bases at J; junction bases unmatched: 9. CDR3 size: 16 residues.

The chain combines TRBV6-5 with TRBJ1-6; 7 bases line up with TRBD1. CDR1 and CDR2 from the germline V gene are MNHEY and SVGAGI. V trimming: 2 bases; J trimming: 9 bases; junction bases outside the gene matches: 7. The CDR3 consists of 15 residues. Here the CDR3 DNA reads TGTGCCAGCAGTTACCAAGGGACAGAGGGTTCACCCCTCCACTTT. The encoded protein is CASSYQGTEGSPLHF.

The CDR3 DNA sequence: TGTGCCAGCAGTCCAGGGTCAAGCTCCTACGAGCAGTACTTC. It specifies CASSPGSSSYEQYF. This rearrangement joins TRBV7-8 to TRBJ2-7, with D perhaps matching TRBD1 (5 bases). Germline values: CDR1 SGHVS, CDR2 FQNEAQ. Trimming took off 6 bases at V and 0 bases at J, with 12 bases between the two ends. The CDR3 covers 14 residues.

CDR3 DNA sequence: TGCGCCAGCAGCCAAGAACGGGGAGGTCTCTACGAGCAGTACTTC. Its translation is CASSQERGGLYEQYF. The J gene is TRBJ2-7, the V gene TRBV4-3; possible D gene TRBD2, 6 bases. This CDR3 has 15 residues. V was clipped by 0 bases and J by 3 bases, with 12 bases between them. Germline V lookup: CDR1 LGHNA, CDR2 YSLEER.

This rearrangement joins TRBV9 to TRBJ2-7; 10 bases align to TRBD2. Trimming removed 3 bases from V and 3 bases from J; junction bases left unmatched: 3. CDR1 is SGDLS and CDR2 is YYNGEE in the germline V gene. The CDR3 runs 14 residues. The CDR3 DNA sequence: TGTGCCAGCAGCGCATCTAGCGGGGGCTACGAGCAGTACTTC. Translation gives CASSASSGGYEQYF.

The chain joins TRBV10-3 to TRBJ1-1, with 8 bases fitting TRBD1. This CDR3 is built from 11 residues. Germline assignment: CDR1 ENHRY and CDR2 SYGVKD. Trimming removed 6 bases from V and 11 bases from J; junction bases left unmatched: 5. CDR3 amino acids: CAIRQGAHAFF. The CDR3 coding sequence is TGTGCCATCAGGCAGGGGGCTCACGCTTTCTTT.

CDR3: CASTTRTGPNYGYTF. The CDR3, as DNA: TGTGCCAGTACAACCCGGACAGGTCCTAACTATGGCTACACCTTC. The genes are TRBV13 and TRBJ1-2, with 7 nucleotides matching TRBD1. Germline-derived CDR1 and CDR2 are PRHDT and FYEKMQ (reference sequence). This CDR3 region has 15 residues. V trimming: 9 bases; J trimming: 0 bases; junction bases outside the gene matches: 10.

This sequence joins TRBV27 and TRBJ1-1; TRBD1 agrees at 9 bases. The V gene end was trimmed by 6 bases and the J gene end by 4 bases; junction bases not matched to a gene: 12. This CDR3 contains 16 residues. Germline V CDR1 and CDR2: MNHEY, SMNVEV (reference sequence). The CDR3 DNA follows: TGTGCCAGCAGGAGGCCGGGACAGGGTTTAGGCACTGAAGCTTTCTTT. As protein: CASRRPGQGLGTEAFF.